These T cell receptor beta chains were read from a single sample in a study of memory CD8 T cells in hepatitis C reinfection. Profiling relied on immunoSEQ multiplex PCR, and the TCRdb table lists in-frame clones only, not all of them. The table lists 35,000 to 50,000 clones, around 87% of them singletons, with about 1.3% in the top ten. What was sequenced was naive CD8+ T cells sorted from blood. These TCRs come from a man aged 18 to 35 with hepatitis C virus infection. Each CDR3 is given with its conserved first and last residue. The order of the fields is D gene, clone size, J gene, CDR3 length, V gene, CDR3 protein, CDR3 DNA. A D gene is named only where the DNA matches it firmly. The size field is filled for only some rows; it gives once, few, many or a size class.

>-|-|TRBJ1-5|13|TRBV6-5
CASSEGGNQPQHF
TGTGCCAGCAGCGAAGGGGGCAATCAGCCCCAGCATTTT
>TRBD2|-|TRBJ2-3|16|TRBV2
CASTGSRLAHTDTQYF
TGTGCCAGCACCGGTTCGAGACTAGCGCACACAGATACGCAGTATTTT
>-|-|TRBJ2-2|14|TRBV29-1
CSVEPRGSTGELFF
TGCAGCGTTGAACCACGGGGTTCCACCGGGGAGCTGTTTTTT
>-|-|TRBJ1-1|13|TRBV6-6
CASSFTVNTEAFF
TGTGCCAGCAGTTTTACAGTGAACACTGAAGCTTTCTTT
>-|-|TRBJ1-1|12|TRBV19
CASSTGNTEAFF
TGTGCCAGTAGTACCGGGAACACTGAAGCTTTCTTT
>-|-|TRBJ2-2|17|TRBV5-1
CASSSSQARSNTGELFF
TGCGCCAGCAGCTCATCCCAGGCCAGGTCGAACACCGGGGAGCTGTTTTTT
>-|-|TRBJ2-5|13|TRBV7-9
CASSANFQETQYF
TGTGCCAGCAGCGCTAACTTCCAAGAGACCCAGTACTTC
>-|-|TRBJ2-1|15|TRBV11-2
CASSLGWGAHNEQFF
TGTGCCAGCAGCTTAGGTTGGGGAGCCCACAATGAGCAGTTCTTC
>-|-|TRBJ1-4|16|TRBV27
CASSLSGGGAGEKLFF
TGTGCCAGCAGTTTATCGGGGGGGGGCGCTGGGGAAAAACTGTTTTTT
>TRBD2|-|TRBJ2-5|15|TRBV29-1
CSVGLTAGEEETQYF
TGCAGCGTTGGGTTGACGGCGGGAGAGGAAGAGACCCAGTACTTC
>-|-|TRBJ1-1|14|TRBV6-1
CASSDWGKDTEAFF
TGTGCCAGCAGTGACTGGGGCAAGGACACTGAAGCTTTCTTT
>-|once|TRBJ2-7|15|TRBV7-9
CASSLAQGLAYEQYF
TGTGCCAGCAGCTTAGCGCAGGGACTGGCCTACGAGCAGTACTTC
>-|once|TRBJ2-2|14|TRBV28
CASSLEGGPGELFF
TGTGCCAGCAGTCTAGAGGGGGGGCCCGGGGAGCTGTTTTTT
>TRBD2|-|TRBJ2-5|14|TRBV28
CASNQLAGGETQYF
TGTGCCAGCAATCAACTAGCGGGAGGGGAGACCCAGTACTTC
>TRBD2|-|TRBJ2-7|14|TRBV4-1
CASSITSEFYEQYF
TGCGCCAGCAGTATTACTAGCGAGTTCTACGAGCAGTACTTC
>-|-|TRBJ1-2|16|TRBV6-5
CASSYSIGGGVDGYTF
TGTGCCAGCAGTTACTCGATAGGGGGGGGAGTTGATGGCTACACCTTC
>-|-|TRBJ2-2|12|TRBV10-2
CASTSNTGELFF
TGCGCCAGCACCTCGAACACCGGGGAGCTGTTTTTT
>-|-|TRBJ2-3|16|TRBV6-6
CASSSYHQTSTDTQYF
TGTGCCAGCAGCAGTTACCACCAAACCAGCACAGATACGCAGTATTTT
>-|-|TRBJ2-6|15|TRBV2
CASRETGSGANVLTF
TGTGCCAGCAGGGAGACGGGCTCTGGGGCCAACGTCCTGACTTTC
>TRBD2|once|TRBJ2-7|14|TRBV29-1
CSVEERGGSYEQYF
TGCAGCGTTGAGGAGCGGGGGGGATCCTACGAGCAGTACTTC
>TRBD1|-|TRBJ1-1|14|TRBV28
CASIRTGGPVWAFF
TGTGCCAGCATTCGGACAGGGGGCCCCGTTTGGGCTTTCTTT
>-|once|TRBJ2-1|12|TRBV19
CASSYSRNEQFF
TGTGCCAGTAGTTATAGCCGAAATGAGCAGTTCTTC
>TRBD2|-|TRBJ2-3|14|TRBV5-4
CASSWGGTADTQYF
TGTGCCAGCAGCTGGGGGGGGACTGCAGATACGCAGTATTTT
>TRBD1|-|TRBJ2-7|13|TRBV5-6
CASSSGQGSEQYF
TGTGCCAGCAGCTCGGGACAGGGCTCGGAGCAGTACTTC
>-|-|TRBJ2-2|13|TRBV4-1
CASSQAITGELFF
TGCGCCAGCAGCCAAGCCATCACCGGGGAGCTGTTTTTT
>-|-|TRBJ1-1|13|TRBV2
CASRGLPLPEAFF
TGTGCCAGTAGAGGACTCCCTCTACCTGAAGCTTTCTTT
>TRBD1|-|TRBJ2-3|13|TRBV6-1
CACSGTGTPTQYF
TGTGCCTGCTCAGGGACAGGCACCCCTACGCAGTATTTT
>TRBD2|-|TRBJ2-1|15|TRBV6-1
CASSDWTSGLNEQFF
TGTGCCAGCAGTGATTGGACTAGCGGACTGAATGAGCAGTTCTTC
>TRBD2|-|TRBJ2-3|15|TRBV19
CASSMGTRGTDTQYF
TGTGCCAGTAGTATGGGGACTAGAGGCACAGATACGCAGTATTTT